These 27 T cell receptor beta chains were all obtained from the same sample, sequenced in a study of blood T cell repertoires in COVID-19. Libraries were prepared by immunoSEQ multiplex PCR; TCRdb keeps only in-frame clonotypes and omits some of them. The table records more than 200,000 clones, approximately 86% of them present only once. The sample consisted of peripheral blood. The receptors were sampled from a young man with active or convalescent COVID-19.

A remark on this clone: The DNA is left out, because the CDR3 cannot be placed on it with certainty; the CDR3 is given as TCRdb lists it. The chain employs TRBV27 and TRBJ2-7; the D call of TRBD1 is as the table states it, not checked on the DNA. The CDR3 sequence runs 13 residues, both termini included. Germline V lookup: CDR1 MNHEY, CDR2 SMNVEV (reference sequence). CDR3: CASSTSDSYEQYF.

V is TRBV4-3 and J is TRBJ1-2; D possibly corresponds to TRBD1 (5 bases). This CDR3 has 15 residues. Germline lookup yields CDR1 LGHNA and CDR2 YSLEER. V shed 1 base and J shed 5 bases, with 14 bases lying between them. This CDR3 reads CASSQADGGGYGYTF. CDR3 DNA: TGCGCCAGCAGCCAAGCGGACGGGGGAGGATATGGCTACACCTTC.

CDR3 DNA: TGCGCCAGCAGTGAGTCTACGGGGTACAATGAGCAGTTCTTC. Translated, it gives CASSESTGYNEQFF. The rearrangement joins TRBV10-1 to TRBJ2-1; perhaps TRBD2 as D (5 bases). Germline loops: CDR1 WNHNN, CDR2 SYGVQD (reference sequence). Trimming pared 0 bases from V and 4 bases from J, leaving 7 bases between. There are 14 residues in the CDR3.

The rearrangement uses TRBV7-9 and TRBJ2-7, with D perhaps TRBD2 (6 bases). The CDR3 is made up of 15 amino acids. Germline CDR1 and CDR2: SEHNR and FQNEAQ (reference sequence). Trimming left V 7 bases short and J 1 base short, with 17 bases between. Here the CDR3 reads CASNGAAGTSYEQYF. The CDR3, as DNA: TGTGCCAGCAACGGAGCAGCAGGGACTTCCTACGAGCAGTACTTC.

V usage is TRBV11-3 and J usage is TRBJ1-1; the D gene is possibly TRBD1 (6 bases). Germline loops: CDR1 SGHNT, CDR2 YENEEA. Trimming stripped 5 bases from V and 7 bases from J, with 14 bases between. The CDR3 contains 13 residues. The CDR3 DNA follows: TGTGCCAGCAGCATGACAGGAGATCATGAAGCTTTCTTT. Translating gives CASSMTGDHEAFF.

This rearrangement joins TRBV7-2 to TRBJ1-1, with 7 nucleotides matching TRBD1. CDR1 is SGHTA and CDR2 is FQGNSA in the germline V gene. There are 16 residues in the CDR3. Germline trimming cut 5 bases from V and 0 bases from J; bases unmatched to any gene: 9. The CDR3 is CASSLWDSPMNTEAFF. The CDR3 coding sequence is TGTGCCAGCAGCCTGTGGGACAGCCCCATGAACACTGAAGCTTTCTTT.

The rearrangement uses TRBV9 and TRBJ1-5, with a possible D match to TRBD1 (6 bases). V gave up 3 bases and J gave up 6 bases, with 13 bases separating them. The CDR3 is made up of 14 amino acids. From germline, CDR1 is SGDLS and CDR2 YYNGEE. This CDR3 reads CASSATGFGQPQHF. The CDR3 DNA is TGTGCCAGCAGCGCAACAGGGTTCGGTCAGCCCCAGCATTTT.

The rearrangement links TRBV6-2 or TRBV6-3 to TRBJ2-5; 10 bases match TRBD2. CDR1 is MNHEY and CDR2 is SVGEGT in the germline V gene. After removal of 2 bases from V and 1 base from J, the junction contained 10 bases not matched to a gene. The CDR3 is 18 amino acids. The CDR3: CASSYGLAGGTFQETQYF. The DNA for the CDR3 is TGTGCCAGCAGTTACGGGTTAGCGGGGGGAACCTTCCAAGAGACCCAGTACTTC.

This clone was observed a few times. J is TRBJ1-2 and V is TRBV25-1; perhaps TRBD1 as D (6 bases). Trimming removed 4 bases from V and 1 base from J, with 10 bases in between. The CDR3 contains 14 residues. The germline V gene encodes CDR1 MGHDK and CDR2 SYGVNS. The CDR3 is CASSGDRNNYGYTF. Written as DNA, the CDR3 is TGTGCCAGCAGTGGCGACAGGAATAACTATGGCTACACCTTC.

This chain links TRBV4-1 with TRBJ2-3; 8 bases are a match to TRBD1. V shed 6 bases, J shed 0 bases, and the junction held 5 bases outside the gene matches. The CDR3 spans 15 residues. Germline CDR1 is MGHRA and CDR2 is YSYEKL. Here the CDR3 reads CASRAGTGSTDTQYF. CDR3 nucleotide sequence: TGCGCCAGCAGGGCCGGGACAGGCAGCACAGATACGCAGTATTTT.

The J gene is TRBJ1-2, the V gene TRBV9; no clear D gene. V lost 0 bases and J 8 bases, leaving 20 bases between the germline ends. This CDR3 has 16 amino acids. Per germline, CDR1 SGDLS and CDR2 YYNGEE. The CDR3 loop reads CASSVAAGSGMSGYTF. CDR3 sequence (DNA): TGTGCCAGCAGCGTAGCTGCGGGCAGTGGGATGTCGGGCTACACCTTC.

The chain carries TRBV7-2 and TRBJ2-1; D perhaps matches TRBD1 (6 bases). The germline gives CDR1 SGHTA, CDR2 FQGNSA. V dropped 5 bases and J dropped 9 bases, with 17 bases sitting between them. This CDR3 comprises 14 residues. The CDR3 here is CASSAGTSLSEQFF. The CDR3 DNA reads TGTGCCAGCAGCGCAGGGACAAGTTTGAGTGAGCAGTTCTTC.

The J gene is TRBJ1-2, the V gene TRBV12-3 or TRBV12-4; the D is unclear. The CDR3 has 13 residues. The ends were cut back, 0 bases at V and 5 bases at J, with 7 bases in the middle. For the CDR3, the DNA is TGTGCCAGCAGTTTAGCGAGCGGTTATGGCTACACCTTC. Its translation is CASSLASGYGYTF.

This clone occurred a few times. The V call is TRBV7-2, the J call TRBJ1-1; no clear D gene. Trimming removed 2 bases from V and 1 base from J, with 11 bases in between. This CDR3 contains 15 residues. Per germline, CDR1 SGHTA and CDR2 FQGNSA. The CDR3 protein is CASSLLPRGNTEAFF. As DNA, the CDR3 is TGTGCCAGCAGCTTACTGCCCCGGGGGAACACTGAAGCTTTCTTT.

CDR3 coding DNA: TGTGCCAGCAGCTCAGAGCAACAGGGCTGGGAAAAACTGTTTTTT. Translated, it gives CASSSEQQGWEKLFF. This chain joins TRBV7-8 and TRBJ1-4, with D possibly TRBD1 on 6 matching bases. Germline V gene sequence: CDR1 SGHVS, CDR2 FQNEAQ. V was pared by 4 bases and J by 8 bases, with 17 bases between. The CDR3 is 15 amino acids.

The V call is TRBV5-4, the J call TRBJ2-2, with D possibly matching TRBD2 (6 bases). CDR3 size: 16 residues. Trimming removed 2 bases at V and 1 base at J, with 12 bases between. Per the germline V gene, CDR1 is SGHNT and CDR2 is YYREEE (reference sequence). CDR3 sequence reads: CASSLPVGGNTGELFF. The CDR3 DNA follows: TGTGCCAGCAGCTTACCTGTGGGAGGGAACACCGGGGAGCTGTTTTTT.

This clone was counted a single time. The J gene is TRBJ1-4, the V gene TRBV5-4; 12 positions agree with TRBD1. Germline trimming cut 0 bases from V and 12 bases from J; bases unmatched to any gene: 6. The CDR3 runs 15 residues. CDR1 and CDR2 (germline): SGHNT, YYREEE (reference sequence). CDR3 sequence (DNA): TGTGCCAGCAGCTTGGCGGGGACAGGGGGCGACGAACTGTTTTTT. The encoded protein is CASSLAGTGGDELFF.

The chain employs TRBV4-1 and TRBJ1-4; D remains ambiguous. The ends were cut back, 1 base at V and 8 bases at J, with 11 bases in the middle. The germline CDR1 and CDR2 sequences are MGHRA and YSYEKL. The CDR3 loop spans 14 amino acids. CDR3 sequence (DNA): TGCGCCAGCAGCCAAGCTTTAGAATCCGAAAAACTGTTTTTT. Its translation: CASSQALESEKLFF.

The gene calls are TRBV10-2 and TRBJ2-3, with 7 bases that match TRBD2. V lost 7 bases, J lost 2 bases, and 9 bases stayed unmatched. CDR3 size: 15 residues. Germline loops: CDR1 WSHSY, CDR2 SAAADI. In nucleotides, the CDR3 is TGCGCCAGCACCCTACAGCGGGGCCTCACAGATACGCAGTATTTT. This gives the protein CASTLQRGLTDTQYF.

The chain combines TRBV7-7 with TRBJ2-5; possibly TRBD2 for D (6 bases). Per the germline V gene, CDR1 is SSHAT and CDR2 is FNYEAQ (reference sequence). The V end lost 5 bases, the J end lost 5 bases, and 15 bases lay between the germline ends. The CDR3 runs 14 residues. The CDR3 DNA reads as TGTGCCAGCAGCAAATCGGGAGAGCTGGAGACCCAGTACTTC. Translating gives CASSKSGELETQYF.

CDR3 sequence (DNA): TGTGCCAGTAGTACCATACAGGGGTTCAATGAAAAACTGTTTTTT. Translation gives CASSTIQGFNEKLFF. The chain is built from TRBV19 and TRBJ1-4; 7 nucleotides match TRBD1. Trimming cost V 4 bases and J 5 bases; bases outside gene matches: 7. CDR3 size: 15 residues. Germline V gene data show CDR1 as LNHDA and CDR2 as SQIVND (reference sequence).

The gene calls are TRBV18 and TRBJ2-3, with 12 bases aligning to TRBD2. Looked up from germline, CDR1 is KGHSH and CDR2 is LQKENI. J gave up 6 bases and V 6 bases, and 10 bases lay outside the gene matches. The CDR3 length is 16 residues. The CDR3 DNA sequence: TGTGCCAGCTCCCTCGTACTAGCGGGGGGTGTTGATACGCAGTATTTT. As protein: CASSLVLAGGVDTQYF. Based on the CDR3 plus reference TRBV18 and TRBJ2-3, the full variable domain is NAGVMQNPRHLVRRRGQEARLRCSPMKGHSHVYWYRQLPEEGLKFMVYLQKENIIDESGMPKERFSAEFPKEGPSILRIQQVVRGDSAAYFCASSLVLAGGVDTQYFGPGTRLTVL.

This chain uses TRBV2 with TRBJ1-1, with TRBD1 matching 7 bases. Germline trimming cut 6 bases from V and 6 bases from J; bases unmatched to any gene: 16. There are 16 residues in the CDR3. CDR1 is SNHLY and CDR2 is FYNNEI in the germline V gene. CDR3 amino acids: CASRESGIGGLPEAFF. The CDR3 bases are TGTGCCAGCAGGGAGAGTGGGATAGGGGGCCTGCCTGAAGCTTTCTTT.

The rearrangement links TRBV5-1 to TRBJ2-6, with a possible D match to TRBD2 (6 bases). The CDR3 has 19 residues. Trimming cost V 0 bases and J 0 bases, with 16 bases left between them. The V gene's germline CDR1 is SGHRS and CDR2 YFSETQ. The CDR3 DNA reads TGCGCCAGCAGCTTGGTTGGAGGAGGGGATGCCTCTGGGGCCAACGTCCTGACTTTC. Protein: CASSLVGGGDASGANVLTF.

J is TRBJ1-2 and V is TRBV19; the match to TRBD1 covers 7 bases. Germline loops: CDR1 LNHDA, CDR2 SQIVND (reference sequence). The CDR3 length is 15 residues. J lost 0 bases, V lost 4 bases, and 5 bases had no gene match. The chain's CDR3 is CASSTGDSTNYGYTF. In DNA, the CDR3 is TGTGCCAGTAGTACTGGGGACAGTACTAACTATGGCTACACCTTC. Full variable domain (outside the CDR3, taken from reference TRBV19 and TRBJ1-2): DGGITQSPKYLFRKEGQNVTLSCEQNLNHDAMYWYRQDPGQGLRLIYYSQIVNDFQKGDIAEGYSVSREKKESFPLTVTSAQKNPTAFYLCASSTGDSTNYGYTFGSGTRLTVV.

The count of this clone is one. The chain carries TRBV6-2 or TRBV6-3 and TRBJ1-1; D gene unclear. Germline CDR1 and CDR2: MNHEY and SVGEGT. CDR3 size: 14 residues. V was cut by 6 bases and J by 6 bases, with 17 bases left in between. CDR3 nucleotide sequence: TGTGCCAGCAGCCCGGTTGTTGGGCGCTCTGAAGCTTTCTTT. Protein sequence: CASSPVVGRSEAFF.

The chain couples TRBV5-1 to TRBJ1-1, with a tentative D call TRBD1 (5 bases). The CDR3 has 14 residues. V was shortened by 0 bases and J by 2 bases, with 8 bases between the two germline ends. Germline V gene lookup returns CDR1 SGHRS and CDR2 YFSETQ. The CDR3 loop is CASSLDGQNTEAFF. The DNA of the CDR3 is TGCGCCAGCAGCTTGGACGGACAAAACACTGAAGCTTTCTTT.